The rows below give T cell receptor beta chains drawn from one sample of a study of preoperative IRX-2 immunotherapy in early breast cancer. TCRdb's table, derived via immunoSEQ multiplex PCR, lists solely in-frame clones and lacks some. The data show roughly 99,000 clones, 75% to 90% seen once. Sample: tumor tissue, taken after IRX-2 immunotherapy. These receptors were obtained from a human donor with breast cancer. Each CDR3 is given without its conserved first and last residue. Only part of the rows carry a size: once, few, many, or a class if the clone is expanded.

j_call v_call clone_size cdr3_aa
TRBJ2-5 TRBV5-1 NA ASTITGLGETQY
TRBJ1-1 TRBV1 NA ASSQGRGRTEAF
TRBJ1-2 TRBV6-8 NA ASTGDSRIPNYGYT
TRBJ2-1 TRBV30 NA AFRVGNYNEQF
TRBJ1-4 TRBV19 NA ASSTQGLQNEKLF
TRBJ2-1 TRBV19 NA ASSKIQGVHNEQF
TRBJ2-2 TRBV5-1 NA ASSRDGTNTGELF
TRBJ1-3 TRBV29-1 NA SVRQGSGNTIY
TRBJ1-5 TRBV6-4 NA ASTPGGRRDGNQPQH
TRBJ1-1 TRBV5-1 NA ASSLPGKYNEAF
TRBJ2-3 TRBV29-1 NA SVEDRGGRSSDTQY
TRBJ1-2 TRBV6-8 few AISWDGGNYGYT
TRBJ1-1 TRBV6-8 NA ASSDSPWDTEAF
TRBJ2-5 TRBV15 NA ATSRGRRQAPQETQY
TRBJ1-2 TRBV28 once ASSLAGSGGPNYGYT
TRBJ2-5 TRBV5-1 NA ASSSKGFQETQY
TRBJ2-5 TRBV29-1 NA SVRTSGSWETQY